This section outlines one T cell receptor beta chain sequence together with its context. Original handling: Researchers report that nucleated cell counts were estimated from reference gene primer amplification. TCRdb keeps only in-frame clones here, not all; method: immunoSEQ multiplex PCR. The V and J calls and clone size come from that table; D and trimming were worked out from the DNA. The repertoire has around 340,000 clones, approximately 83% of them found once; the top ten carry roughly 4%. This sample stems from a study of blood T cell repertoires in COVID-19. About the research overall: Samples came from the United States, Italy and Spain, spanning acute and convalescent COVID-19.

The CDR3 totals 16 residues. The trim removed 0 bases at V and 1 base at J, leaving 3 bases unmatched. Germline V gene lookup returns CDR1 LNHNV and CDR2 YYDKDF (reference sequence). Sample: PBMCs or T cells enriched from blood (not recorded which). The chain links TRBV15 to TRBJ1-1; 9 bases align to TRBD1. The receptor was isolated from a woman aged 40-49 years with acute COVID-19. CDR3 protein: CATSREPGQGNTEAFF. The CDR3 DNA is TGTGCCACCAGCAGAGAACCGGGACAGGGGAACACTGAAGCTTTCTTT.